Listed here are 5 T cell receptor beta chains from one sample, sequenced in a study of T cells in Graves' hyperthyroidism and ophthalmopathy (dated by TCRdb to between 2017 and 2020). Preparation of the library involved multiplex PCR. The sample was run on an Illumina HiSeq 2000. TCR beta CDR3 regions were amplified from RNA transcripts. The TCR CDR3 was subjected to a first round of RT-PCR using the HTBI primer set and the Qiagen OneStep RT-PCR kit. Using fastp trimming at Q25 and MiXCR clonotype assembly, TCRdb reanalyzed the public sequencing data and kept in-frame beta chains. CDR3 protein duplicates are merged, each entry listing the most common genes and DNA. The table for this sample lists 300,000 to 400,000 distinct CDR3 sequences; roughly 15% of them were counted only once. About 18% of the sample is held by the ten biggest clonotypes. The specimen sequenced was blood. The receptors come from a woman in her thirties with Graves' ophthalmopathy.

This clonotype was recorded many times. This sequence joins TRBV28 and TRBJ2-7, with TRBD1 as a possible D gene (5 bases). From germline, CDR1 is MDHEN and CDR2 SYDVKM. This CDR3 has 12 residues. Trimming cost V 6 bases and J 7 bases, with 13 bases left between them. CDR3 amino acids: CASRRTQGEQYF. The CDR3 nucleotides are TGTGCCAGCAGACGAACCCAGGGAGAGCAGTACTTC.

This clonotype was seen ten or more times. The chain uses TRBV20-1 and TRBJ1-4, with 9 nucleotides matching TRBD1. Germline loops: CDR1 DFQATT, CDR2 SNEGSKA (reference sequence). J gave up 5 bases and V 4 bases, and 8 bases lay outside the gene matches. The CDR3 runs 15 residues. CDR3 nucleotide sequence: TGCAGTGCTATCTCCGACAGGGGGTTGAATGAAAAACTGTTTTTT. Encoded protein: CSAISDRGLNEKLFF.

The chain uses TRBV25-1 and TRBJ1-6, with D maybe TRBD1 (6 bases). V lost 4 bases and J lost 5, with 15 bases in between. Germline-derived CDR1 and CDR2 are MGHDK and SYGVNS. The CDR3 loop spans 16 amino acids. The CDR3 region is CASSATTGINNSPLHF. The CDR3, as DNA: TGTGCCAGCAGTGCTACCACAGGGATCAATAATTCACCCCTCCACTTT.

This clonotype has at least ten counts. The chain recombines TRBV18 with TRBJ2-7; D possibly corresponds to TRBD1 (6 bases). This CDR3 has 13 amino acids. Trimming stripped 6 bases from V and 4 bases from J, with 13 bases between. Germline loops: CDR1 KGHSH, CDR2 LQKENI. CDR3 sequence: CASSPGQRYEQYF. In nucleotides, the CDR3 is TGTGCCAGCTCGCCCGGACAGCGGTACGAGCAGTACTTC.

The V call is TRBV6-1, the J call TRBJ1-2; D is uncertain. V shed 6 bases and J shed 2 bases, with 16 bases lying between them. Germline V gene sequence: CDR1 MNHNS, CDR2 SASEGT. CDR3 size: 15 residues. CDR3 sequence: CASRGTDIRNYGYTF. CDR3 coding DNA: TGTGCCAGCAGGGGTACTGACATCAGGAACTATGGCTACACCTTC.